The rows below give T cell receptor beta chains drawn from one sample of a study of regulatory T cells in long-lasting Graves disease. TCRdb used MiXCR to reprocess the multiplex PCR reads, holding one entry per CDR3 protein. The sample contains 300,000 to 400,000 distinct CDR3 sequences, roughly a sixth of which appear only once. The sequencing used peripheral blood mononuclear cells (PBMCs), collected at new diagnosis, from a patient treated with antithyroid drugs. The origin of the receptors is a female donor with Graves disease. CDR3s include the opening cysteine and the closing phenylalanine or tryptophan. The order of the fields is D gene, V gene, clone size, J gene, CDR3 DNA, CDR3 protein. D genes are given only for firm matches. Where a row states a size, it is once, few, many or the class of an expanded clone; other rows omit it.

d_call: NA; v_call: TRBV18; clone_size: many; j_call: TRBJ2-7; cdr3_nt: TGTGCCAGCTCACCACCAGACCGGGCCTACGAGCAGTACTTC; cdr3_aa: CASSPPDRAYEQYF
d_call: NA; v_call: TRBV3-1; clone_size: NA; j_call: TRBJ2-2; cdr3_nt: TGTGCCAGCACCCCGGACGTATTAACACGGACCGGGGAGCTGTTTTTT; cdr3_aa: CASTPDVLTRTGELFF
d_call: NA; v_call: TRBV10-3; clone_size: NA; j_call: TRBJ1-5; cdr3_nt: TGTGCCATCAGTGACAGGGTGCGCAATCAGCCCCAGCATTTT; cdr3_aa: CAISDRVRNQPQHF
d_call: NA; v_call: TRBV12-3/TRBV12-4; clone_size: many; j_call: TRBJ1-1; cdr3_nt: TGTGCCAGCAGTTTACAGGTGAGGACTGAAGCTTTCTTT; cdr3_aa: CASSLQVRTEAFF
d_call: TRBD1; v_call: TRBV10-3; clone_size: many; j_call: TRBJ2-1; cdr3_nt: TGTGCCATCAGTGAGTCGGCAGGGGGCTATGAGCAGTTCTTC; cdr3_aa: CAISESAGGYEQFF
d_call: NA; v_call: TRBV6-1; clone_size: NA; j_call: TRBJ2-7; cdr3_nt: TGTGCCAGCGATTCGACATACGAGCAGTACTTC; cdr3_aa: CASDSTYEQYF
d_call: TRBD2; v_call: TRBV20-1; clone_size: many; j_call: TRBJ2-3; cdr3_nt: TGCAGTGCTCGGACTAGCGGGAATACAGATACGCAGTATTTT; cdr3_aa: CSARTSGNTDTQYF
d_call: NA; v_call: TRBV12-5; clone_size: many; j_call: TRBJ1-3; cdr3_nt: TGTGCTAGTGGTTTTGACTCTGGAAACACCATATATTTT; cdr3_aa: CASGFDSGNTIYF
d_call: NA; v_call: TRBV24-1; clone_size: many; j_call: TRBJ1-2; cdr3_nt: TGTGCCACCAGTGATTCGCCAGGATATGGCTACACCTTC; cdr3_aa: CATSDSPGYGYTF
d_call: NA; v_call: TRBV19; clone_size: NA; j_call: TRBJ1-5; cdr3_nt: TGTGCCAGTATAAGCGGGCAGAGTGGGCAGCCCCAGCATTTT; cdr3_aa: CASISGQSGQPQHF
d_call: NA; v_call: TRBV11-2; clone_size: many; j_call: TRBJ2-1; cdr3_nt: TGTGCCAGCAGCTTAGAGGGACCCCGGAAGCAGTTCTTC; cdr3_aa: CASSLEGPRKQFF
d_call: NA; v_call: TRBV27; clone_size: many; j_call: TRBJ1-1; cdr3_nt: TGTGCCAGCAGTCCACACGGGAGGGGGAACACTGAAGCTTTCTTT; cdr3_aa: CASSPHGRGNTEAFF
d_call: TRBD2; v_call: TRBV6-2/TRBV6-3; clone_size: many; j_call: TRBJ2-1; cdr3_nt: TGTGCCAGCAGTAGGGGACTAGCTCATTACAATGAGCAGTTCTTC; cdr3_aa: CASSRGLAHYNEQFF
d_call: NA; v_call: TRBV6-1; clone_size: few; j_call: TRBJ1-1; cdr3_nt: TGTGCCAGCAGACCCCTCGATTCAAGTTTTGGGACCGGGTTGAACACTGAAGCTTTCTTT; cdr3_aa: CASRPLDSSFGTGLNTEAFF
d_call: NA; v_call: TRBV5-6; clone_size: many; j_call: TRBJ2-1; cdr3_nt: TGTGCCAGCAGCTTGGGGTTCGGATACAATGAGCAGTTCTTC; cdr3_aa: CASSLGFGYNEQFF
d_call: NA; v_call: TRBV7-2; clone_size: many; j_call: TRBJ1-2; cdr3_nt: TGTGCCAGCAGCTCCCCCGGGGGGGCCTACTATGGCTACACCTTC; cdr3_aa: CASSSPGGAYYGYTF
d_call: NA; v_call: TRBV20-1; clone_size: many; j_call: TRBJ2-1; cdr3_nt: TGCAGTGCTAGGGACTCCCGCTGGAATGAGCAGTTCTTC; cdr3_aa: CSARDSRWNEQFF
d_call: NA; v_call: TRBV2; clone_size: many; j_call: TRBJ2-2; cdr3_nt: TGTGCCAGCAGCCGAGACGGATTGAACACCGGGGAGCTGTTTTTT; cdr3_aa: CASSRDGLNTGELFF
d_call: TRBD1; v_call: TRBV2; clone_size: NA; j_call: TRBJ1-2; cdr3_nt: TGTGCCAGCACCCGACCGGGACAGGGGGCGAGTGGCTACACCTTC; cdr3_aa: CASTRPGQGASGYTF
d_call: TRBD2; v_call: TRBV20-1; clone_size: NA; j_call: TRBJ2-5; cdr3_nt: TGCAGTGCTAGAGATTTGGGGCGGGAGGTAGGGGAGACCCAGTACTTC; cdr3_aa: CSARDLGREVGETQYF
d_call: NA; v_call: TRBV19; clone_size: few; j_call: TRBJ2-3; cdr3_nt: TGTGCCAGTAGTATTGGTGGGGGCACAGATACGCAGTATTTT; cdr3_aa: CASSIGGGTDTQYF
d_call: TRBD1; v_call: TRBV29-1; clone_size: NA; j_call: TRBJ2-7; cdr3_nt: TGCAGCGCCCAGTGGGGACAGGGAAATCATGGGCAGTACTTC; cdr3_aa: CSAQWGQGNHGQYF
d_call: NA; v_call: TRBV4-1; clone_size: NA; j_call: TRBJ2-7; cdr3_nt: TGCGCCAGCAGCCAAGCAGGACAGACTAGACTCTACGAGCAGTACTTC; cdr3_aa: CASSQAGQTRLYEQYF
d_call: NA; v_call: TRBV6-2/TRBV6-3; clone_size: NA; j_call: TRBJ1-4; cdr3_nt: NA; cdr3_aa: CASSRTTSYEQYFGPENEKLFF
d_call: NA; v_call: TRBV19; clone_size: NA; j_call: TRBJ1-4; cdr3_nt: TGTGCCAGTAGTATTTCGGGCACTAATGAAAAACTGTTTTTT; cdr3_aa: CASSISGTNEKLFF
d_call: NA; v_call: TRBV6-6; clone_size: NA; j_call: TRBJ1-2; cdr3_nt: TGTGCCAGCAGTTACTCGTGGGGGGTCGAGAGTGGCTACACCTTC; cdr3_aa: CASSYSWGVESGYTF
d_call: NA; v_call: TRBV18; clone_size: many; j_call: TRBJ2-7; cdr3_nt: TGTGCCAGCTCACCCGTACATTCCTACGAGCAGTACTTC; cdr3_aa: CASSPVHSYEQYF
d_call: NA; v_call: TRBV7-8; clone_size: NA; j_call: TRBJ2-7; cdr3_nt: TGTGCCAGCAGTCTAGACCGGGTTTCCTACAACGAGCAGTACTTC; cdr3_aa: CASSLDRVSYNEQYF
d_call: NA; v_call: TRBV6-1; clone_size: many; j_call: TRBJ1-1; cdr3_nt: TGTGCCAGCAGTGACCAGGGATTAAACACTGAAGCTTTCTTT; cdr3_aa: CASSDQGLNTEAFF
d_call: TRBD1; v_call: TRBV12-3/TRBV12-4; clone_size: NA; j_call: TRBJ1-2; cdr3_nt: TGTGCCAGCAGGCAGGGGGCCTCTAACTATGGCTACACCTTC; cdr3_aa: CASRQGASNYGYTF
d_call: TRBD2; v_call: TRBV29-1; clone_size: many; j_call: TRBJ2-7; cdr3_nt: TGCAGCGTTAGGACTAGCGGGGACTACGAGCAGTACTTC; cdr3_aa: CSVRTSGDYEQYF
d_call: NA; v_call: TRBV29-1; clone_size: few; j_call: TRBJ2-3; cdr3_nt: TGCAGCGTTGCCACGGCTAGCACAGATACGCAGTATTTT; cdr3_aa: CSVATASTDTQYF
d_call: TRBD1; v_call: TRBV11-2; clone_size: NA; j_call: TRBJ1-4; cdr3_nt: TGTGCCAGCAGCTTTTCCAGGGGGGGAAGTAATGAAAAACTGTTTTTT; cdr3_aa: CASSFSRGGSNEKLFF
d_call: NA; v_call: TRBV24-1; clone_size: many; j_call: TRBJ2-3; cdr3_nt: TGTGCCACCAGTGAGTGGGACCACTCTAAGGGCACAGATACGCAGTATTTT; cdr3_aa: CATSEWDHSKGTDTQYF
d_call: TRBD2; v_call: TRBV5-4; clone_size: many; j_call: TRBJ2-1; cdr3_nt: TGTGCCAGCCTGATAGATCCTAGCGGGGTGGGTGAGCAGTTCTTC; cdr3_aa: CASLIDPSGVGEQFF
d_call: NA; v_call: TRBV12-3/TRBV12-4; clone_size: many; j_call: TRBJ1-1; cdr3_nt: TGTGCCAGCAGGCGAAGGGAGGCAGGGACTGAAGCTTTCTTT; cdr3_aa: CASRRREAGTEAFF
d_call: NA; v_call: TRBV25-1; clone_size: few; j_call: TRBJ2-2; cdr3_nt: TGTGCCAGCAGTGAATTTCGACAGGGAGGCACCGGGGAGCTGTTTTTT; cdr3_aa: CASSEFRQGGTGELFF
d_call: NA; v_call: TRBV5-6; clone_size: few; j_call: TRBJ2-2; cdr3_nt: TGTGCCAGCAGCTACATCCGTGGGAACACCGGGGAGCTGTTTTTT; cdr3_aa: CASSYIRGNTGELFF
d_call: TRBD2; v_call: TRBV6-2/TRBV6-3; clone_size: NA; j_call: TRBJ2-1; cdr3_nt: TGTGCCAGCAGTTACTCCGGACTAGCGGGAGTGAATGAGCAGTTCTTC; cdr3_aa: CASSYSGLAGVNEQFF
d_call: NA; v_call: TRBV30; clone_size: NA; j_call: TRBJ1-2; cdr3_nt: TGTGCCTGGAGTGCGGCTAATGGCTACACCTTC; cdr3_aa: CAWSAANGYTF
d_call: NA; v_call: TRBV30; clone_size: NA; j_call: TRBJ1-5; cdr3_nt: TGTGCCTGGACGATGGGGAATCAGCCCCAGCATTTT; cdr3_aa: CAWTMGNQPQHF